This T cell receptor (beta chain) was sequenced in a study of T cell responses to AZD1222 COVID-19 vaccine. At the level of the study: Whether given at about 4 or about 12 weeks, second doses were pooled.

Trimming took off 2 bases at V and 8 bases at J, with 18 bases between the two ends. The CDR3 totals 15 residues. Germline V gene data show CDR1 as SGHAT and CDR2 as FQNNGV. Libraries were prepared by immunoSEQ multiplex PCR; TCRdb keeps only in-frame clonotypes and omits some of them. The sample has 95,000 to 150,000 clones, 88% seen once; the top ten hold roughly 5.4%. The clonotype originates from an adult in good health. The chain uses TRBV11-2 and TRBJ1-2; TRBD1 is a possible D gene (5 bases). Sequencing was performed on peripheral blood, taken on day 0 of AZD1222 vaccination. The DNA for the CDR3 is TGTGCCAGCAGCTTATCATGGTCCGGAGAGGGGGGCTACACCTTC. It yields the protein CASSLSWSGEGGYTF.